This T cell receptor (beta chain) was retrieved from a study of T-cell reconstitution after alpha-beta-depleted transplantation in children. Whole-study results and caveats: Alpha-beta T cells present about two months after transplant were reported to originate from several hundred expanded graft clones. One year post-transplant, T-cell counts and diversity were largely derived from T cells produced anew.

This CDR3 has 14 residues. Trimming at V came to 4 bases and at J to 2 bases, leaving 4 bases not matched to a gene. Per germline, CDR1 MNHEY and CDR2 SVGAGI. In this sample, this clonotype turned up a few times. Antigen: not known. Researchers prepared the TCRbeta library using unique molecular identifiers, the study reports. Each CDR3 protein is one row after TCRdb ran MiXCR on the PCR reads. The table shows about 500,000 distinct CDR3 sequences, with over 10% occurring only once. The specimen was PBMCs, mostly from graft donor cells, collected 180 days after TCRalphabeta/CD19-depleted stem cell transplant. This sequence joins TRBV6-5 and TRBJ2-5; TRBD1 aligns across 7 bases. This TCR derives from a female patient aged 2-9 years who had a stem cell transplant for aplastic anemia, so the T cells may come from the graft donor. CDR3 sequence reads: CASSWGQKQETQYF. The CDR3, as DNA: TGTGCCAGCAGTTGGGGACAGAAACAAGAGACCCAGTACTTC.